The 29 T cell receptor beta chains in this list originate from one sample, sequenced in a study of siplizumab effects on memory and regulatory T cells (dated by TCRdb to the late 2010s). Cells in the mixed lymphocyte reaction were cultured together at 37 degrees C for under seven days. Library prep was done by the immunoSEQ multiplex PCR assay. The clones in this table, taken by TCRdb from immuneACCESS, are in-frame only. Not every clone is retained; where verified, under half of the shortfall comes from an unresolved V gene, and the cause of the rest is unknown. Here the sample has about 13,000 clones; 49% occur a single time. The ten largest clonotypes hold approximately 8.6% of the sample. These receptors are not linked to any known antigen. Sequencing used CFSE-low (dividing) CD4+ T cells sorted from an allogeneic mixed lymphocyte reaction. The origin of the receptors is a human donor in good health; the cells came from an allogeneic mixed lymphocyte reaction.

J is TRBJ1-6 and V is TRBV19, with a tentative D call TRBD1 (5 bases). The CDR3 is 16 residues long. The V end lost 4 bases, the J end lost 4 bases, and 14 bases lay between the germline ends. Germline CDR1 and CDR2: LNHDA and SQIVND (reference sequence). The CDR3 DNA follows: TGTGCCAGTAGTAGACGGCTGACAGCTTATAATTCACCCCTCCACTTT. Its translation is CASSRRLTAYNSPLHF.

The rearrangement joins TRBV2 to TRBJ2-5; possible D gene TRBD2, 6 bases. Germline CDR1 and CDR2: SNHLY and FYNNEI. This CDR3 contains 13 residues. V was pared by 6 bases and J by 5 bases, with 13 bases between. The CDR3 region has the DNA TGTGCCAGCAGAAGACTAGTTATCGAGACCCAGTACTTC. This codes for CASRRLVIETQYF.

This clone counts as medium-sized. This rearrangement joins TRBV18 to TRBJ2-7; 10 nucleotides align to TRBD2. Germline V gene lookup returns CDR1 KGHSH and CDR2 LQKENI. The ends lost 2 bases at V and 7 bases at J; junction bases unmatched: 5. The CDR3 contains 14 residues. The CDR3: CASSPSLAGEEQYF. The CDR3 DNA follows: TGTGCCAGCTCACCATCGCTAGCGGGGGAAGAGCAGTACTTC.

This clone showed up just once. The CDR3, as DNA: TGCAGCGCGGGGGCGACAGGGAGCCCTTTTAACTATGGCTACACCTTC. Translation gives CSAGATGSPFNYGYTF. The chain employs TRBV29-1 and TRBJ1-2; 7 bases align to TRBD1. CDR1 is SQVTM and CDR2 is ANQGSEA in the germline V gene. V lost 7 bases, J lost 1 base, and 15 bases stayed unmatched. The CDR3 contains 16 residues.

This chain joins TRBV18 and TRBJ1-1; D gene uncertain. CDR3 size: 16 residues. Germline V gene sequence: CDR1 KGHSH, CDR2 LQKENI. V lost 2 bases and J 2 bases, leaving 15 bases between the germline ends. This CDR3 is CASSPTVGRINTEAFF. CDR3 sequence (DNA): TGTGCCAGCTCACCAACGGTCGGCCGGATCAACACTGAAGCTTTCTTT. Full variable domain (remainder filled in from reference TRBV18 and TRBJ1-1): NAGVMQNPRHLVRRRGQEARLRCSPMKGHSHVYWYRQLPEEGLKFMVYLQKENIIDESGMPKERFSAEFPKEGPSILRIQQVVRGDSAAYFCASSPTVGRINTEAFFGQGTRLTVV.

Only one count was recorded for this clone. The chain recombines TRBV5-1 with TRBJ2-3; possible D gene TRBD1, 6 bases. Trimming stripped 4 bases from V and 6 bases from J, with 15 bases between. The CDR3 loop spans 14 amino acids. Germline V gene sequence: CDR1 SGHRS, CDR2 YFSETQ. CDR3 nucleotide sequence: TGCGCCAGCAGCCGGGACAAACTTTTGGATACGCAGTATTTT. The encoded protein is CASSRDKLLDTQYF.

The V call is TRBV5-1, the J call TRBJ2-7; 10 nucleotides match TRBD2. The CDR3 has 13 amino acids. In germline, CDR1 is SGHRS, CDR2 YFSETQ. V was clipped by 5 bases and J by 7 bases; unmatched bases: 6. The CDR3 here is CASRPSGRGEQYF. The CDR3 DNA sequence: TGCGCCAGCAGGCCTAGCGGGAGAGGGGAGCAGTACTTC.

In its sample, this clone ranks as medium-sized. The V and J genes are TRBV18 and TRBJ1-1; D is undetermined. CDR1 and CDR2 from the germline V gene are KGHSH and LQKENI. V was clipped by 4 bases and J by 1 base, with 13 bases between them. This CDR3 comprises 15 residues. CDR3 nucleotides: TGTGCCAGCTCACAAGGCATTCGGGGGAACACTGAAGCTTTCTTT. It is translated as CASSQGIRGNTEAFF.

The rearrangement joins TRBV28 to TRBJ2-5; 7 positions match TRBD2. V shed 3 bases and J 4 bases; nucleotides not matched to a gene: 5. From germline, CDR1 is MDHEN and CDR2 SYDVKM. The CDR3 contains 14 residues. Here the CDR3 DNA reads TGTGCCAGCAGTTTTGGGGGGGTGGGAGAGACCCAGTACTTC. Translating it yields CASSFGGVGETQYF.

This CDR3 reads CASSLGQGYTDTQYF. CDR3 in DNA: TGTGCCAGCAGCTTAGGACAGGGTTACACAGATACGCAGTATTTT. The chain couples TRBV7-2 to TRBJ2-3; 7 bases map to TRBD1. Germline assignment: CDR1 SGHTA and CDR2 FQGNSA. After removal of 1 base from V and 2 bases from J, the junction contained 3 bases not matched to a gene. CDR3 length equals 15 residues.

The chain has TRBV19 and TRBJ1-2, with 8 bases aligning to TRBD1. The CDR3 extends over 16 amino acids. Germline CDR1 reads LNHDA; CDR2 reads SQIVND (reference sequence). V shed 3 bases and J 4 bases; nucleotides not matched to a gene: 10. The CDR3 DNA is TGTGCCAGTAGTATTGGAGGACAGGGTATAGGCTATGGCTACACCTTC. This gives the protein CASSIGGQGIGYGYTF.

This chain uses TRBV7-9 with TRBJ1-4; 7 nucleotides agree with TRBD1. The CDR3 sequence is 15 residues long. CDR1 is SEHNR, CDR2 FQNEAQ, per germline (reference sequence). V dropped 5 bases and J dropped 4; count of bases not matched to a gene: 7. Written as DNA, the CDR3 is TGTGCCAGCAGCGAGGGGACAGCCTATAATGAAAAACTGTTTTTT. This gives the protein CASSEGTAYNEKLFF.

The V call is TRBV5-1, the J call TRBJ2-2; D unresolved. Germline CDR1 SGHRS, CDR2 YFSETQ. The V and J ends lost 4 bases and 7 bases respectively, with 11 bases between them. This CDR3 region has 13 residues. The CDR3 bases are TGCGCCAGCAGCGGGAATGGGGACGGGGAGCTGTTTTTT. Translated, it gives CASSGNGDGELFF.

The genes are TRBV19 and TRBJ2-5, with TRBD2 matching over 9 bases. Looked up from germline, CDR1 is LNHDA and CDR2 is SQIVND (reference sequence). J was trimmed by 3 bases and V by 3 bases; bases with no gene match: 5. The CDR3 is 15 residues long. Here the CDR3 DNA reads TGTGCCAGTAGTATCCGTAGCGGGGGTAAAGAGACCCAGTACTTC. It encodes CASSIRSGGKETQYF.

The rearrangement uses TRBV5-1 and TRBJ1-3, with D uncertain. The ends were cut back, 1 base at V and 4 bases at J, with 18 bases in the middle. CDR1 is SGHRS, CDR2 YFSETQ, per germline. The CDR3 runs to 17 residues. As DNA, the CDR3 is TGCGCCAGCAGCTTGTTCATAGGATCGCTCGGCGGAAACACCATATATTTT. This encodes CASSLFIGSLGGNTIYF.

This clone was seen a handful of times. The gene calls are TRBV29-1 and TRBJ2-7; D remains ambiguous. V lost 6 bases, J lost 4 bases, and 16 bases lay in between. This CDR3 contains 13 residues. CDR1 and CDR2 (germline): SQVTM, ANQGSEA. Here the CDR3 DNA reads TGCAGCGTGGGTCCACGGTCAATTTACGAGCAGTACTTC. It codes for CSVGPRSIYEQYF.

This clone is labeled as medium-sized. This sequence joins TRBV13 and TRBJ2-1; the match to TRBD2 covers 9 bases. The CDR3 contains 15 residues. V lost 5 bases to trimming and J lost 1 base; unmatched junction nucleotides: 3. Per germline, CDR1 PRHDT and CDR2 FYEKMQ (reference sequence). The CDR3 sequence: CASSVSGRSYNEQFF. As DNA, the CDR3 is TGTGCCAGCAGCGTTAGCGGGAGATCCTACAATGAGCAGTTCTTC.

The J gene is TRBJ1-1, the V gene TRBV18; possibly TRBD1 for D (5 bases). Trimming shortened V by 3 bases and J by 10 bases, and 15 bases separated the two germline ends. Germline CDR1 is KGHSH and CDR2 is LQKENI. This CDR3 contains 13 residues. The chain's CDR3 is CASSPSGMVLAFF. The CDR3 DNA reads TGTGCCAGCTCACCGTCAGGGATGGTTTTAGCTTTCTTT.

The chain employs TRBV6-5 and TRBJ1-1; maybe TRBD1 (6 bases). This CDR3 is built from 11 residues. CDR1 is MNHEY, CDR2 SVGAGI, per germline. V dropped 8 bases and J dropped 7 bases, with 11 bases sitting between them. The CDR3 nucleotides read TGTGCCAGCTCTGGACAGATTGAAGCTTTCTTT. Its translation: CASSGQIEAFF.

The chain carries TRBV4-1 and TRBJ2-5; 7 bases are shared with TRBD1. CDR3 length equals 15 residues. Germline-derived CDR1 and CDR2 are MGHRA and YSYEKL. Unmatched junction bases numbered 7, after V lost 2 bases and J lost 4 bases. CDR3 sequence: CASSQTDRERETQYF. CDR3 nucleotides: TGCGCCAGCAGCCAAACCGACAGGGAAAGAGAGACCCAGTACTTC.

The genes are TRBV19 and TRBJ2-1; TRBD2 matches 7 bases. Germline CDR1 and CDR2: LNHDA and SQIVND (reference sequence). The length of the CDR3 is 13 residues. V lost 3 bases, J lost 10 bases, and 6 bases stayed unmatched. The CDR3 nucleotides are TGTGCCAGTAGTATGGTCGGGGGGAACGAGCAGTTCTTC. Translating gives CASSMVGGNEQFF.

This clone is categorized as medium-sized. The chain links TRBV2 to TRBJ2-6, with D possibly matching TRBD1 (5 bases). CDR3 length equals 12 residues. The V end was cut by 4 bases, the J end by 8 bases, with 6 bases between. CDR1 is SNHLY, CDR2 FYNNEI, per germline. CDR3 amino acids: CASSAGTNVLTF. CDR3 sequence (DNA): TGTGCCAGCAGTGCAGGGACCAACGTCCTGACTTTC.

The CDR3 nucleotides read TGTGCCAGCAGTGAACAGGGGGGCCCGGGCACCGGGGAGCTGTTTTTT. Its protein product is CASSEQGGPGTGELFF. This chain connects TRBV25-1 to TRBJ2-2, with a tentative D call TRBD1 (7 bases). The CDR3 is 16 residues long. Germline V CDR1 and CDR2: MGHDK, SYGVNS. V lost 2 bases and J 4 bases, leaving 14 bases between the germline ends.

This clone is medium-sized in the sample. The rearrangement links TRBV18 to TRBJ2-1; weak D call: TRBD1 (5 bases). V lost 3 bases and J 5 bases, leaving 11 bases between the germline ends. This CDR3 contains 14 residues. Germline V gene sequence: CDR1 KGHSH, CDR2 LQKENI. The DNA of the CDR3 is TGTGCCAGCTCACCTAATACAGGAAACAATGAGCAGTTCTTC. Translating gives CASSPNTGNNEQFF.

This clone was counted a few times. The rearrangement joins TRBV6-1 to TRBJ1-2; D is unclear. The CDR3 totals 12 residues. Trimming cost V 2 bases and J 1 base, with 2 bases left between them. Looked up from germline, CDR1 is MNHNS and CDR2 is SASEGT. CDR3 coding DNA: TGTGCCAGCAGTGAAATTAACTATGGCTACACCTTC. It yields the protein CASSEINYGYTF.

The table lists this clone with a few counts. V gene TRBV18 combines with J gene TRBJ1-1; no firm D call. This CDR3 is 14 amino acids long. V lost 3 bases, J lost 1 base, and 9 bases lay in between. Germline assignment: CDR1 KGHSH and CDR2 LQKENI. The CDR3 sequence: CASSPLEENTEAFF. DNA of the CDR3: TGTGCCAGCTCACCCCTCGAAGAGAACACTGAAGCTTTCTTT.

This clone is medium-sized within its sample. V usage is TRBV7-9 and J usage is TRBJ1-5; unclear D gene. The ends were cut back, 1 base at V and 6 bases at J, with 4 bases in the middle. From germline, CDR1 is SEHNR and CDR2 FQNEAQ (reference sequence). The CDR3 consists of 12 residues. CDR3 amino acids: CASSLDSQPQHF. The CDR3 DNA sequence: TGTGCCAGCAGCTTAGATAGTCAGCCCCAGCATTTT.

This clone is labeled medium-sized (0.01 to 0.1%). The J gene is TRBJ1-1, the V gene TRBV30; the D is unclear. Trimming removed 2 bases at V and 5 bases at J, with 12 bases between. CDR3 length: 13 amino acids. Per the germline V gene, CDR1 is GTSNPN and CDR2 is SVGIG (reference sequence). CDR3 amino acids: CAWSQEGSTEAFF. The CDR3 DNA follows: TGTGCCTGGAGTCAGGAGGGATCTACTGAAGCTTTCTTT.

The chain links TRBV30 to TRBJ1-1; tentatively, D is TRBD1 (5 bases). V was pared by 7 bases and J by 5 bases, with 17 bases between. The CDR3 consists of 13 residues. Germline-derived CDR1 and CDR2 are GTSNPN and SVGIG (reference sequence). CDR3 DNA sequence: TGTGCCTTAAATCCGGGGGTTGGAACTGAAGCTTTCTTT. Translation gives CALNPGVGTEAFF.